This TCR beta chain comes out of a study of T cell responses to AZD1222 COVID-19 vaccine. Study results and limitations: Unmutated regions of variants are reportedly targeted by nearly half of spike-specific TCRs.

Comments on this clone: The antigen remains undetermined.

Some clones are missing from TCRdb's copy, which holds only in-frame ones; the method was immunoSEQ multiplex PCR. The listing contains 150,000 or so clones. This receptor was identified in an adult in good health. The sequencing sample was made of peripheral blood.

CDR3 in amino acids: CASSPGSNQPQHF. The CDR3 bases are TGTGCCAGCAGCCCGGGGAGCAATCAGCCCCAGCATTTT. The chain links TRBV11-1 to TRBJ1-5; no clear D. The germline CDR1 and CDR2 sequences are SGHAT and FQDESV (reference sequence). Trimming took 5 bases from V and 1 from J, leaving 6 bases between them. The CDR3 spans 13 residues.